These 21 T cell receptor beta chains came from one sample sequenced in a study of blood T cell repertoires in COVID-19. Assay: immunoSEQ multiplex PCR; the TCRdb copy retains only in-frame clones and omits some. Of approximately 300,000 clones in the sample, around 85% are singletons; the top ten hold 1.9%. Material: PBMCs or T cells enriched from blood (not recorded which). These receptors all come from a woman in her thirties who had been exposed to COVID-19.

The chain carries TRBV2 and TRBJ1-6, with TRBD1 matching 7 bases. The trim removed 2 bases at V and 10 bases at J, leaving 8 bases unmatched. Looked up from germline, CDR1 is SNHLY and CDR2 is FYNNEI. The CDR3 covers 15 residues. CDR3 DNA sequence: TGTGCCAGCAGTGAAAGGAGAGGGGGCGAGTCACCCCTCCACTTT. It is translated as CASSERRGGESPLHF.

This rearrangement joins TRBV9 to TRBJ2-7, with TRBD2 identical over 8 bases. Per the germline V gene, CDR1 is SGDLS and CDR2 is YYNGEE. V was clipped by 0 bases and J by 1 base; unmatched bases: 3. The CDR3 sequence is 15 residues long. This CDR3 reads CASSVGTSRSYEQYF. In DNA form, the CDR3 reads TGTGCCAGCAGCGTAGGGACTAGCAGATCCTACGAGCAGTACTTC.

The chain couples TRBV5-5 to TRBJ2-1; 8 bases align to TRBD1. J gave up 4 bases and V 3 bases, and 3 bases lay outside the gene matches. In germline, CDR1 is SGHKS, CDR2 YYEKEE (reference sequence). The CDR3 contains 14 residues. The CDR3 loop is CASSYQGAYNEQFF. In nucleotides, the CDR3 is TGTGCCAGCAGCTATCAGGGGGCTTACAATGAGCAGTTCTTC.

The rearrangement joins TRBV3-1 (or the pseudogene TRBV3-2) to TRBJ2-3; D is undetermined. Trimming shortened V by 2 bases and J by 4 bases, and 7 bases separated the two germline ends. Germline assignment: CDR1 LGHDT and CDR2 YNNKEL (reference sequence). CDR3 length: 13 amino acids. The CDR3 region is CASSQIVADTQYF. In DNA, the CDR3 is TGTGCCAGCAGCCAAATCGTAGCAGATACGCAGTATTTT.

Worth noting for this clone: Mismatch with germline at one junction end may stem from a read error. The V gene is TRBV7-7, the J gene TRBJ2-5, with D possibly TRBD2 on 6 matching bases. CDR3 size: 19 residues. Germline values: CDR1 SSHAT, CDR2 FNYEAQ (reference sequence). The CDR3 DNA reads TGTGCTAGCAGAAACCAAGCCAAAAATGCGGGACTCCTTAGGGAGACCCAGTACTTC. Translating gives CASRNQAKNAGLLRETQYF.

CDR3 amino acids: CASSLGGGGLSGYTF. The CDR3 DNA sequence: TGTGCCAGCAGCCTGGGGGGCGGGGGGCTCTCCGGCTACACCTTC. This chain uses TRBV3-1 (or the pseudogene TRBV3-2) with TRBJ1-2; D possibly corresponds to TRBD1 (6 bases). The germline V gene has CDR1 LGHDT and CDR2 YNNKEL (reference sequence). V lost 4 bases, J lost 8 bases, and 20 bases lay in between. CDR3 length: 15 amino acids.

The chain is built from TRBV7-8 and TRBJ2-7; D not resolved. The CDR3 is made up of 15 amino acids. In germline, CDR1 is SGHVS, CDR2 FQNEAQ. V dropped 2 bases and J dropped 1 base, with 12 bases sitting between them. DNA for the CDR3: TGTGCCAGCAGCTTAAGTTCAGGCTCATCCTACGAGCAGTACTTC. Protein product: CASSLSSGSSYEQYF.

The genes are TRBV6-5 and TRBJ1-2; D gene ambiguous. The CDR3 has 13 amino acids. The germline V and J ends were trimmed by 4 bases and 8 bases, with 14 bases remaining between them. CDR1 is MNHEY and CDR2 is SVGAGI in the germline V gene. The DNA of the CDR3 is TGTGCCAGCAGTTTGGGAGTATCGTTCGGCTACACCTTC. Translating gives CASSLGVSFGYTF.

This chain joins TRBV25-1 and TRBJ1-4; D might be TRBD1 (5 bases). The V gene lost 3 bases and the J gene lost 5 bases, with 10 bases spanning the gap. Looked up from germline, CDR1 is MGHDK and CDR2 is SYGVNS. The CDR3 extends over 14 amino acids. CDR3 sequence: CASSDRVKNEKLFF. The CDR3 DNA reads TGTGCCAGCAGTGACAGGGTAAAGAATGAAAAACTGTTTTTT.

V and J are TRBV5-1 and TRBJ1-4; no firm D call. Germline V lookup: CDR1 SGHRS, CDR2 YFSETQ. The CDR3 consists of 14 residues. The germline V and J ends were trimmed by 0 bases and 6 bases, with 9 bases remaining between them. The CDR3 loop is CASSLGRRDEKLFF. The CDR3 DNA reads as TGCGCCAGCAGCTTGGGTCGGCGGGATGAAAAACTGTTTTTT.

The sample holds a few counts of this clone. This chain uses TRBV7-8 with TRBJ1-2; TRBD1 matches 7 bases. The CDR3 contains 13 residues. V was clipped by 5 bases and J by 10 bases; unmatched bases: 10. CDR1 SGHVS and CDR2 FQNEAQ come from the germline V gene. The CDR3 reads CASSQGTAEYYTF. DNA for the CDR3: TGTGCCAGCAGCCAAGGGACAGCCGAATACTACACCTTC.

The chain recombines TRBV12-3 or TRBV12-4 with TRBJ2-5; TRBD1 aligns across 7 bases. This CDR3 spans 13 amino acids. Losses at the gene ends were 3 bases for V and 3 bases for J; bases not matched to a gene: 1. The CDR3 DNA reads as TGTGCCAGCAGTTTCGGGACAGAAGAGACCCAGTACTTC. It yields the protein CASSFGTEETQYF.

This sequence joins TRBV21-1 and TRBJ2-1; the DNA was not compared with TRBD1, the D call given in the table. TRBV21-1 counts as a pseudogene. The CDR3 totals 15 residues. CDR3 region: CASRPGQGSYNEQFF. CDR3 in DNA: TGTGCCAGCAGACCGGGACAGGGTTCCTACAATGAGCAGTTCTTC.

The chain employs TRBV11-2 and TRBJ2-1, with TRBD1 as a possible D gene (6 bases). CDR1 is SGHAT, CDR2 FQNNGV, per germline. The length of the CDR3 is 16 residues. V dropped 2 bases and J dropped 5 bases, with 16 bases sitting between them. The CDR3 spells CASSLFQGPPNNEQFF. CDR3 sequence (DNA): TGTGCCAGCAGCTTATTTCAGGGGCCGCCCAACAATGAGCAGTTCTTC.

In nucleotides, the CDR3 is TGTGCCAGCAGCGTAGGGTCCGGTTTCTACACCTTC. It encodes CASSVGSGFYTF. The V gene is TRBV9, the J gene TRBJ1-2; D is unclear. The ends were cut back, 0 bases at V and 10 bases at J, with 10 bases in the middle. Germline CDR1 reads SGDLS; CDR2 reads YYNGEE. The CDR3 sequence is 12 residues long.

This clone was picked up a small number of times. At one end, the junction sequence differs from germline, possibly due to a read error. Here the CDR3 DNA reads TGTGCCAGCTTCGACCCGGGATCCTTCAATGAGCAGTTCTTC. Protein: CASFDPGSFNEQFF. V and J are TRBV2 and TRBJ2-1; possibly TRBD2 for D (5 bases). CDR3 length equals 14 residues. The germline V gene has CDR1 SNHLY and CDR2 FYNNEI.

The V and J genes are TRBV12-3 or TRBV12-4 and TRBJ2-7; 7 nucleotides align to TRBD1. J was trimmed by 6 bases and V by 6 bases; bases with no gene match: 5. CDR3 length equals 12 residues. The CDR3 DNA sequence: TGTGCCAGCAGGGAAACAGGGGCCGAGCAGTACTTC. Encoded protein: CASRETGAEQYF.

The CDR3 bases are TGTGCCAGCCGACTCGAGGGGGCGGGTGGCTACACCTTC. It codes for CASRLEGAGGYTF. The rearrangement joins TRBV2 to TRBJ1-2; the match to TRBD1 covers 7 bases. The J segment lost 7 bases and the V segment lost 8 bases, leaving 10 bases of the junction unmatched. This CDR3 is 13 amino acids long. The V gene's germline CDR1 is SNHLY and CDR2 FYNNEI.

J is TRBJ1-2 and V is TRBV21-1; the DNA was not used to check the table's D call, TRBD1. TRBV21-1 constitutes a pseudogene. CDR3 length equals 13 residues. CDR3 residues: CARGTGGAYGYTF. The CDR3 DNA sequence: TGTGCCAGGGGGACAGGGGGCGCCTATGGCTACACCTTC.

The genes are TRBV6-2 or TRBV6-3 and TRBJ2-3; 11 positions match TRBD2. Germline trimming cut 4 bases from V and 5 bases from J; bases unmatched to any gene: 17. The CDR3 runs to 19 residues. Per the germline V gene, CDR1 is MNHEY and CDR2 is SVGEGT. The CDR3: CASSFRLAGNKKSGDTQYF. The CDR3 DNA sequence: TGTGCCAGCAGTTTCCGACTAGCGGGGAACAAGAAATCGGGAGATACGCAGTATTTT.

Here the CDR3 reads CASSQSSSSPLHF. CDR3 nucleotides: TGTGCCAGCAGTCAGTCCTCGTCCTCACCCCTCCACTTT. The chain joins TRBV5-4 to TRBJ1-6; D call uncertain. Trimming removed 5 bases at V and 10 bases at J, with 13 bases between. Germline loops: CDR1 SGHNT, CDR2 YYREEE (reference sequence). CDR3 length: 13 residues.